The 14 T cell receptor beta chains reported below all come from one sample, sequenced in a study of response to subunit inactivated influenza vaccine. Via MiXCR, TCRdb re-called the RT-PCR reads, giving one row per CDR3 protein. The sample lists 650,000 to 800,000 distinct CDR3 sequences, approximately 15% seen once, with 5.5% to 7% in the top ten. Sequences were derived from PBMCs from blood, sampled 14 days before vaccination. These receptors came from a man in his forties or fifties who received an inactivated influenza vaccine.

The chain couples TRBV5-5 to TRBJ1-5, with D possibly TRBD1 on 6 matching bases. V was cut by 0 bases and J by 0 bases, with 7 bases left in between. The CDR3 contains 15 residues. Germline CDR1 SGHKS, CDR2 YYEKEE (reference sequence). The CDR3 sequence is CASSLVGHSNQPQHF. CDR3 coding DNA: TGTGCCAGCAGCTTGGTGGGACATAGCAATCAGCCCCAGCATTTT. Full variable domain (remainder filled in from reference TRBV5-5 and TRBJ1-5): DAGVTQSPTHLIKTRGQQVTLRCSPISGHKSVSWYQQVLGQGPQFIFQYYEKEERGRGNFPDRFSARQFPNYSSELNVNALLLGDSALYLCASSLVGHSNQPQHFGDGTRLSIL.

This clonotype came up many times. The rearrangement uses TRBV12-3 or TRBV12-4 and TRBJ2-2; D is possibly TRBD1 (5 bases). Trimming shortened V by 8 bases and J by 7 bases, and 14 bases separated the two germline ends. This CDR3 is built from 13 residues. The CDR3 DNA sequence: TGTGCCAGCGGCGCAGGGTACAACGGGGAGCTGTTTTTT. Encoded protein: CASGAGYNGELFF.

The gene calls are TRBV20-1 and TRBJ2-2, with 7 bases fitting TRBD1. The germline V gene encodes CDR1 DFQATT and CDR2 SNEGSKA (reference sequence). The J segment lost 8 bases and the V segment lost 0 bases, leaving 15 bases of the junction unmatched. The CDR3 covers 17 residues. As DNA, the CDR3 is TGCAGTGCTAGAGATTTTAGGAGACAGGGTTTATCGGGGGAGCTGTTTTTT. This codes for CSARDFRRQGLSGELFF.

This clonotype was detected only a few times. The J gene is TRBJ1-5, the V gene TRBV7-2; perhaps TRBD1 as D (5 bases). This CDR3 has 14 amino acids. The V and J ends lost 8 bases and 5 bases respectively, with 16 bases between them. In germline, CDR1 is SGHTA, CDR2 FQGNSA. CDR3 nucleotides: TGTGCCAGCGCTCCCGGACTGGGGCATCAGCCCCAGCATTTT. This codes for CASAPGLGHQPQHF.

This chain uses TRBV6-2 or TRBV6-3 with TRBJ2-2; either TRBD1 or TRBD2 may supply D (5 bases each). From germline, CDR1 is MNHEY and CDR2 SVGEGT. Trimming shortened V by 2 bases and J by 5 bases, and 15 bases separated the two germline ends. The CDR3 runs 16 residues. The CDR3 DNA sequence: TGTGCCAGCAGTTACCGCGCCGGGACCAGGACCGGGGAGCTGTTTTTT. This encodes CASSYRAGTRTGELFF.

The chain couples TRBV7-2 to TRBJ2-3; D is unclear. Germline assignment: CDR1 SGHTA and CDR2 FQGNSA. V lost 1 base and J 2 bases, leaving 10 bases between the germline ends. This CDR3 is built from 15 residues. This CDR3 is CASSLDLEATDTQYF. CDR3 coding DNA: TGTGCCAGCAGCTTAGATCTCGAGGCCACAGATACGCAGTATTTT.

In this sample, this clonotype turned up a few times. V gene TRBV5-5 combines with J gene TRBJ2-1, with 7 nucleotides matching TRBD1. The CDR3 is made up of 15 amino acids. V lost 5 bases, J lost 4 bases, and 9 bases stayed unmatched. Germline values: CDR1 SGHKS, CDR2 YYEKEE (reference sequence). CDR3 in amino acids: CASSFTDRLYNEQFF. The CDR3 DNA reads as TGTGCCAGCAGTTTCACGGACAGGCTTTACAATGAGCAGTTCTTC. Using reference TRBV5-5 and TRBJ2-1 for the parts outside the CDR3, the full variable domain is DAGVTQSPTHLIKTRGQQVTLRCSPISGHKSVSWYQQVLGQGPQFIFQYYEKEERGRGNFPDRFSARQFPNYSSELNVNALLLGDSALYLCASSFTDRLYNEQFFGPGTRLTVL.

This clonotype was seen a few times. The chain combines TRBV2 with TRBJ2-2; TRBD1 matches at 7 bases. CDR3 size: 15 residues. The trim removed 6 bases at V and 5 bases at J, leaving 9 bases unmatched. Germline V gives CDR1 SNHLY, CDR2 FYNNEI. The CDR3 sequence is CASRMTGSGTGELFF. The DNA of the CDR3 is TGTGCCAGCAGGATGACAGGGAGCGGTACCGGGGAGCTGTTTTTT.

This clonotype was seen only once. This CDR3 is missing its conserved last phenylalanine or tryptophan, likely due to a read error. It is unclear where the CDR3 begins or ends on the DNA, so no DNA is shown, and the CDR3 is as TCRdb lists it. The chain recombines TRBV7-2 with TRBJ2-7. Looked up from germline, CDR1 is SGHTA and CDR2 is FQGNSA. The CDR3 sequence runs 12 residues, both termini included. The CDR3 spells CASSLPDWVWYL.

The chain combines TRBV20-1 with TRBJ2-2; TRBD1 matches 10 bases. This CDR3 has 15 residues. V lost 3 bases, J lost 4 bases, and 5 bases stayed unmatched. The V gene's germline CDR1 is DFQATT and CDR2 SNEGSKA (reference sequence). CDR3 DNA: TGCAGTGCTAGGCCCGGGGACAGGGGCACCGGGGAGCTGTTTTTT. Encoded protein: CSARPGDRGTGELFF.

This clonotype appeared a few times. The rearrangement links TRBV14 to TRBJ1-4; unclear D gene. The CDR3 runs to 18 residues. Trimming left V 0 bases short and J 8 bases short, with 22 bases between. Germline CDR1 is SGHDN and CDR2 is FVKESK. This CDR3 reads CASSQEVARGHNSEKLFF. The DNA of the CDR3 is TGTGCCAGCAGCCAAGAAGTGGCAAGAGGGCATAACTCGGAAAAACTGTTTTTT. Using reference TRBV14 and TRBJ1-4 for the parts outside the CDR3, the full variable domain is EAGVTQFPSHSVIEKGQTVTLRCDPISGHDNLYWYRRVMGKEIKFLLHFVKESKQDESGMPNNRFLAERTGGTYSTLKVQPAELEDSGVYFCASSQEVARGHNSEKLFFGSGTQLSVL.

This clonotype was seen a few times. The chain couples TRBV20-1 to TRBJ2-7, with 10 bases aligning to TRBD1. This CDR3 is 12 amino acids long. CDR1 is DFQATT and CDR2 is SNEGSKA in the germline V gene (reference sequence). The J segment lost 3 bases and the V segment lost 7 bases, leaving 3 bases of the junction unmatched. The CDR3 DNA follows: TGCAGTGGACAGGGGGCAAACTACGAGCAGTACTTC. It yields the protein CSGQGANYEQYF.

The rearrangement joins TRBV9 to TRBJ2-2; 11 nucleotides line up with TRBD2. From germline, CDR1 is SGDLS and CDR2 YYNGEE. Losses at the gene ends were 4 bases for V and 4 bases for J; bases not matched to a gene: 3. This CDR3 is 15 amino acids long. As DNA, the CDR3 is TGTGCCAGCAGCAGGACTAGCGGGCGCACCGGGGAGCTGTTTTTT. Translation: CASSRTSGRTGELFF.

The gene calls are TRBV7-9 and TRBJ2-7; D remains unclear. Trimming left V 5 bases short and J 2 bases short, with 7 bases between. This CDR3 comprises 12 residues. CDR1 and CDR2 from the germline V gene are SEHNR and FQNEAQ (reference sequence). The CDR3 loop reads CASSRFTYEQYF. The DNA of the CDR3 is TGTGCCAGCAGCCGGTTTACCTACGAGCAGTACTTC.